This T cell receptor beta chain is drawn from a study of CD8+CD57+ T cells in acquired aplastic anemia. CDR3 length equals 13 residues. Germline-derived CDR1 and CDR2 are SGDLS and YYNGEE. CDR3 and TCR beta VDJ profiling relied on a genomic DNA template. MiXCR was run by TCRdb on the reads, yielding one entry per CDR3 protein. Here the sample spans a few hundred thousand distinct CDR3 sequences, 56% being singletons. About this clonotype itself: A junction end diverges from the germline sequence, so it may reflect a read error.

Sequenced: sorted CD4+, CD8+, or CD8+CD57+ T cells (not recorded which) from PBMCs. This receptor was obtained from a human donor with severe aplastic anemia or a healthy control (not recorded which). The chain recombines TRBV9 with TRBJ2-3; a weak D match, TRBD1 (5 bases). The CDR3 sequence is CASSVHVTDTQYF. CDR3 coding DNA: TGTGCCAGCAGCGTACATGTGACAGACACGCAGTATTTT.